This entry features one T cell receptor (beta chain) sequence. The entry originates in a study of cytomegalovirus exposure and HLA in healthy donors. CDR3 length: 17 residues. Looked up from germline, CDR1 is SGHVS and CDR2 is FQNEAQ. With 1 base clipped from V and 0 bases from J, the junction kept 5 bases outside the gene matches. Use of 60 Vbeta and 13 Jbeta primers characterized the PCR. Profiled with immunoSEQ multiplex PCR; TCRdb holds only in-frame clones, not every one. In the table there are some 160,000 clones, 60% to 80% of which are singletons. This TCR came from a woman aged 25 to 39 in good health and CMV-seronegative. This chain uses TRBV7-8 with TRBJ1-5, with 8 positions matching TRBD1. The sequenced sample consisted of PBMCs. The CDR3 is CASSLGQGSHSNQPQHF. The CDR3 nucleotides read TGTGCCAGCAGCTTAGGACAGGGGTCACATAGCAATCAGCCCCAGCATTTT.